Each of the 32 T cell receptor beta chains below was sequenced from the same sample in a study of vaccination and CD4 T cells after COVID-19. CD4+ T cells that had been cultured provided DNA sequenced with the Oncomine TCR Beta short-read assay. Each CDR3 protein gets one entry after TCRdb re-called the PCR reads with MiXCR. Counted here are 25,000 to 30,000 distinct CDR3 sequences, around 64% occurring once; the ten biggest clones make up roughly 17%. Antigens for these TCRs are unknown. Treatment defined: approximately 10-day PBMC culture with coronavirus spike peptide pools or control peptides (ViraFEST assay). The source material was CD4+ T cells from blood, cultured in vitro, sampled after SARS-CoV-2 vaccination. The receptors come from a human donor who received a COVID-19 vaccine.

The rearrangement uses TRBV19 and TRBJ1-5, with D possibly matching TRBD1 (6 bases). V dropped 3 bases and J dropped 7 bases, with 22 bases sitting between them. The CDR3 is made up of 17 amino acids. Germline CDR1 and CDR2: LNHDA and SQIVND (reference sequence). CDR3 in amino acids: CASSIPLAGESRQPQHF. The CDR3 DNA is TGTGCCAGTAGTATTCCCCTAGCAGGGGAGTCTAGGCAGCCCCAGCATTTT.

J is TRBJ1-2 and V is TRBV19; unclear D gene. The germline V gene encodes CDR1 LNHDA and CDR2 SQIVND (reference sequence). The CDR3 covers 12 residues. The ends were cut back, 4 bases at V and 2 bases at J, with 5 bases in the middle. This CDR3 is CASSNRNYGYTF. DNA for the CDR3: TGTGCCAGTAGTAACAGAAACTATGGCTACACCTTC.

This clonotype came up a few times. V is TRBV24-1 and J is TRBJ1-1; 7 positions agree with TRBD1. The CDR3 runs to 15 residues. Germline V gives CDR1 KGHDR, CDR2 SFDVKD. J lost 1 base, V lost 2 bases, and 3 bases had no gene match. The CDR3 reads CATSDSGGSNTEAFF. CDR3 bases: TGTGCCACCAGTGATTCAGGGGGATCGAACACTGAAGCTTTCTTT.

The rearrangement joins TRBV6-1 to TRBJ1-1; D is unresolved. Trimming shortened V by 11 bases and J by 4 bases, and 17 bases separated the two germline ends. Germline loops: CDR1 MNHNS, CDR2 SASEGT. CDR3 size: 13 residues. The DNA for the CDR3 is TGTGCCGGCAAGTGGTGGGAATTCACTGAAGCTTTCTTT. Translated: CAGKWWEFTEAFF.

This chain connects TRBV30 to TRBJ2-2, with a weak D call TRBD1 (6 bases). The V end lost 3 bases, the J end lost 6 bases, and 11 bases lay between the germline ends. There are 13 residues in the CDR3. Germline values: CDR1 GTSNPN, CDR2 SVGIG (reference sequence). CDR3 sequence reads: CAWRGHFSGELFF. Here the CDR3 DNA reads TGTGCCTGGAGGGGACATTTTTCCGGGGAGCTGTTTTTT.

The genes are TRBV10-2 and TRBJ2-1, with 13 bases matching TRBD2. V was pared by 2 bases and J by 5 bases, with 6 bases of the junction left unmatched. Per the germline V gene, CDR1 is WSHSY and CDR2 is SAAADI. The CDR3 spans 17 residues. Here the CDR3 DNA reads TGCGCCAGCAGTGAGCCCTCGGGACTAGCGGGGAACAATGAGCAGTTCTTC. Translated: CASSEPSGLAGNNEQFF.

The CDR3 here is CASSLNRVNTEAFF. In DNA, the CDR3 is TGTGCCAGCAGTTTAAACAGGGTCAACACTGAAGCTTTCTTT. The chain joins TRBV27 to TRBJ1-1; D possibly corresponds to TRBD1 (6 bases). The germline V gene has CDR1 MNHEY and CDR2 SMNVEV (reference sequence). V lost 2 bases, J lost 2 bases, and 9 bases lay in between. The CDR3 is made up of 14 amino acids.

The chain is built from TRBV24-1 and TRBJ1-5, with D possibly TRBD1 on 6 matching bases. Trimming removed 6 bases from V and 1 base from J, with 12 bases in between. Germline V gene lookup returns CDR1 KGHDR and CDR2 SFDVKD. The CDR3 covers 15 residues. CDR3: CATSSTGLSNQPQHF. CDR3 coding DNA: TGTGCCACCAGTTCCACAGGGCTGAGCAATCAGCCCCAGCATTTT.

This clonotype has a handful of counts. This rearrangement joins TRBV20-1 to TRBJ1-5; D is possibly TRBD1 (5 bases). Trimming stripped 5 bases from V and 5 bases from J, with 10 bases between. The CDR3 is 12 residues long. Germline V lookup: CDR1 DFQATT, CDR2 SNEGSKA (reference sequence). The DNA of the CDR3 is TGCAGTGCTTTTACACAGGATCAGCCCCAGCATTTT. This gives the protein CSAFTQDQPQHF.

V and J are TRBV7-9 and TRBJ1-2; no firm D call. Looked up from germline, CDR1 is SEHNR and CDR2 is FQNEAQ (reference sequence). The CDR3 is 11 amino acids. The V and J ends lost 6 bases and 8 bases respectively, with 10 bases between them. CDR3: CASRDGPGYTF. The CDR3 bases are TGTGCCAGCAGGGACGGACCCGGCTACACCTTC.

The V gene is TRBV10-2, the J gene TRBJ1-2; TRBD1 matches 9 bases. This CDR3 has 23 amino acids. CDR1 and CDR2 from the germline V gene are WSHSY and SAAADI. The V segment lost 0 bases and the J segment 1 base; nucleotides outside the gene matches: 24. The CDR3 nucleotides read TGCGCCAGCAGTGAGTCAGGTAGTAACCGGGACAGGGATAGGCACGTTGGTAACTATGGCTACACCTTC. Residues: CASSESGSNRDRDRHVGNYGYTF.

This clonotype has more than one count but fewer than ten. The V call is TRBV24-1, the J call TRBJ1-5, with 7 bases fitting TRBD1. CDR1 is KGHDR, CDR2 SFDVKD, per germline. The CDR3 is made up of 15 amino acids. Unmatched junction bases numbered 3, after V lost 3 bases and J lost 2 bases. Written as DNA, the CDR3 is TGTGCCACCAGTGATCCAGGACAGGGCAATCAGCCCCAGCATTTT. Translated, it gives CATSDPGQGNQPQHF.

The chain uses TRBV2 and TRBJ2-7; the D gene is possibly TRBD2 (5 bases). V lost 7 bases and J 7 bases, leaving 23 bases between the germline ends. CDR1 SNHLY and CDR2 FYNNEI come from the germline V gene. The CDR3 is made up of 15 amino acids. CDR3 in amino acids: CASTEPGNLGEEQYF. CDR3 nucleotides: TGTGCCAGCACCGAGCCGGGAAACCTCGGGGAGGAGCAGTACTTC.

The V gene is TRBV25-1, the J gene TRBJ1-6, with 9 bases identical to TRBD1. Germline values: CDR1 MGHDK, CDR2 SYGVNS. V trimming: 2 bases; J trimming: 9 bases; junction bases outside the gene matches: 8. The CDR3 is 16 residues long. The CDR3 is CASSEGFGTGSSPLHF. CDR3 nucleotide sequence: TGTGCCAGCAGTGAAGGATTTGGGACAGGGAGTTCACCCCTCCACTTT.

The rearrangement joins TRBV15 to TRBJ2-7; D gene ambiguous. CDR1 is LNHNV, CDR2 YYDKDF, per germline (reference sequence). V dropped 1 base and J dropped 4 bases, with 17 bases sitting between them. This CDR3 has 16 amino acids. The CDR3 reads CATSRGLRTYLYEQYF. The CDR3 bases are TGTGCCACCAGCAGAGGTCTTAGGACCTATCTATACGAGCAGTACTTC.

The chain joins TRBV2 to TRBJ2-1; D is perhaps TRBD1 (5 bases). The ends were cut back, 6 bases at V and 3 bases at J, with 21 bases in the middle. The CDR3 is 17 residues long. Germline CDR1 SNHLY, CDR2 FYNNEI. The CDR3 reads CASRGLLWGVGYNEQFF. The CDR3 DNA reads TGTGCCAGCAGAGGTCTCCTATGGGGCGTTGGCTACAATGAGCAGTTCTTC.

The DNA of the CDR3 is TGTGCCAGCACCGCCGGCCCAGAAGAGACCCAGTACTTC. This translates into CASTAGPEETQYF. The chain links TRBV12-3 or TRBV12-4 to TRBJ2-5; D is ambiguous. V was cut by 7 bases and J by 3 bases, with 12 bases left in between. This CDR3 contains 13 residues.

The DNA of the CDR3 is TGTGCCAGCAAAGCAACAGGAAACTATGGCTACACCTTC. Its translation: CASKATGNYGYTF. This chain connects TRBV12-3 or TRBV12-4 to TRBJ1-2, with D maybe TRBD1 (5 bases). This CDR3 has 13 residues. Trimming took 7 bases from V and 2 from J, leaving 11 bases between them.

The V and J genes are TRBV7-3 and TRBJ2-5; 7 bases match TRBD2. Germline V gives CDR1 SGHTA, CDR2 FQGTGA. The CDR3 contains 15 residues. V was clipped by 0 bases and J by 3 bases; unmatched bases: 4. CDR3 residues: CASSLTAGVKETQYF. The CDR3 bases are TGTGCCAGCAGCTTAACCGCGGGGGTCAAAGAGACCCAGTACTTC. Combining the CDR3 with reference TRBV7-3 and TRBJ2-5 gives the whole variable domain GAGVSQTPSNKVTEKGKYVELRCDPISGHTALYWYRQSLGQGPEFLIYFQGTGAADDSGLPNDRFFAVRPEGSVSTLKIQRTERGDSAVYLCASSLTAGVKETQYFGPGTRLLVL.

The chain joins TRBV15 to TRBJ2-5; the match to TRBD1 covers 11 bases. CDR1 is LNHNV and CDR2 is YYDKDF in the germline V gene (reference sequence). The CDR3 length is 15 residues. V shed 4 bases, J shed 5 bases, and the junction held 6 bases outside the gene matches. For the CDR3, the DNA is TGTGCCACCAGCACCCGGACAGGGGGCTTGGAGACCCAGTACTTC. Its translation: CATSTRTGGLETQYF.

This chain uses TRBV20-1 with TRBJ2-4; no definite D call. In germline, CDR1 is DFQATT, CDR2 SNEGSKA (reference sequence). With 3 bases removed from V and 2 bases from J, the gap between germline ends came to 11 bases. The length of the CDR3 is 14 residues. The CDR3 sequence: CSASPLGSKNIQYF. CDR3 coding DNA: TGCAGTGCTAGCCCTCTAGGATCCAAAAACATTCAGTACTTC.

This sequence joins TRBV10-3 and TRBJ1-1, with D tentatively TRBD1 (6 bases). The ends were cut back, 5 bases at V and 2 bases at J, with 12 bases in the middle. CDR3 length: 14 amino acids. Germline CDR1 reads ENHRY; CDR2 reads SYGVKD. The CDR3: CAISLTGPNTEAFF. CDR3 DNA: TGTGCCATCAGTCTGACAGGACCAAACACTGAAGCTTTCTTT.

This sequence joins TRBV7-8 and TRBJ2-1, with D unresolved. V lost 4 bases and J 3 bases, leaving 13 bases between the germline ends. In germline, CDR1 is SGHVS, CDR2 FQNEAQ. This CDR3 is 15 amino acids long. This CDR3 is CASSSTHIGYNEQFF. CDR3 in DNA: TGTGCCAGCAGCTCGACACACATCGGCTACAATGAGCAGTTCTTC.

The chain couples TRBV6-1 to TRBJ1-5; 7 bases align to TRBD1. The CDR3 is 14 amino acids. Germline V gene lookup returns CDR1 MNHNS and CDR2 SASEGT. J lost 11 bases, V lost 3 bases, and 10 bases had no gene match. The CDR3 nucleotides are TGTGCCAGCAGTGACATAGGGGGCCAAGGCGCCCAGCATTTT. Encoded protein: CASSDIGGQGAQHF.

The chain has TRBV5-8 and TRBJ1-1, with a possible D match to TRBD1 (6 bases). Germline V lookup: CDR1 SGHTS, CDR2 YDEGEE. Trimming stripped 1 base from V and 6 bases from J, with 19 bases between. This CDR3 contains 16 residues. As DNA, the CDR3 is TGTGCCAGCAGCTTGCGGCGGGGTACAGGGACGGCTGAAGCTTTCTTT. This translates into CASSLRRGTGTAEAFF. The full variable domain, completed using reference TRBV5-8 and TRBJ1-1, is EAGVTQSPTHLIKTRGQQATLRCSPISGHTSVYWYQQALGLGLQFLLWYDEGEERNRGNFPPRFSGRQFPNYSSELNVNALELEDSALYLCASSLRRGTGTAEAFFGQGTRLTVV.

This chain links TRBV7-3 with TRBJ2-6; D gene ambiguous. V gave up 5 bases and J gave up 0 bases, with 8 bases separating them. The CDR3 length is 15 residues. Germline CDR1 is SGHTA and CDR2 is FQGTGA. The chain's CDR3 is CASSPRTSGANVLTF. In nucleotides, the CDR3 is TGTGCCAGCAGCCCTAGAACCTCTGGGGCCAACGTCCTGACTTTC.

J is TRBJ2-3 and V is TRBV5-4; TRBD2 matches at 11 bases. The ends lost 4 bases at V and 1 base at J; junction bases unmatched: 2. The CDR3 has 15 amino acids. CDR1 SGHNT and CDR2 YYREEE come from the germline V gene (reference sequence). The CDR3, as DNA: TGTGCCAGCAGCGGGGGACTAGCGGGCACAGATACGCAGTATTTT. Translation: CASSGGLAGTDTQYF.

The chain combines TRBV10-1 with TRBJ1-1; 7 bases agree with TRBD1. The CDR3 totals 13 residues. Germline-derived CDR1 and CDR2 are WNHNN and SYGVQD (reference sequence). The ends lost 9 bases at V and 5 bases at J; junction bases unmatched: 9. The CDR3 loop reads CASRKGGETEAFF. The CDR3 DNA reads as TGCGCCAGTAGGAAAGGGGGCGAGACTGAAGCTTTCTTT.

The gene calls are TRBV30 and TRBJ1-1; no firm D call. The CDR3 covers 11 residues. The germline gives CDR1 GTSNPN, CDR2 SVGIG (reference sequence). Trimming cost V 5 bases and J 11 bases, with 15 bases left between them. The CDR3 DNA reads as TGTGCCTGGTTAGACAAGAGGTACGCTTTCTTT. Protein: CAWLDKRYAFF. Full variable domain (rest looked up from reference TRBV30 and TRBJ1-1): SQTIHQWPATLVQPVGSPLSLECTVEGTSNPNLYWYRQAAGRGLQLLFYSVGIGQISSEVPQNLSASRPQDRQFILSSKKLLLSDSGFYLCAWLDKRYAFFGQGTRLTVV.

The V call is TRBV12-3 or TRBV12-4, the J call TRBJ2-3, with D unresolved. CDR3 size: 15 residues. Trimming cost V 5 bases and J 0 bases, with 12 bases left between them. The CDR3 reads CASSVLRVSTDTQYF. For the CDR3, the DNA is TGTGCCAGCAGTGTTCTCCGCGTTAGCACAGATACGCAGTATTTT.

The rearrangement uses TRBV30 and TRBJ1-5; weak D call: TRBD1 (6 bases). V lost 5 bases to trimming and J lost 5 bases, with 13 bases between them. CDR1 is GTSNPN, CDR2 SVGIG, per germline (reference sequence). The CDR3 length is 13 residues. The CDR3 is CAWGLQGYQPQHF. DNA of the CDR3: TGTGCCTGGGGACTACAGGGTTATCAGCCCCAGCATTTT.

In its sample, this clonotype was seen a few times. This chain connects TRBV24-1 to TRBJ2-6; the D gene is possibly TRBD1 (6 bases). The germline gives CDR1 KGHDR, CDR2 SFDVKD. V lost 5 bases to trimming and J lost 2 bases, with 15 bases between them. There are 17 residues in the CDR3. In nucleotides, the CDR3 is TGTGCCACCAGTGCGCGGTACAGGGCCGCTGGGGCCAACGTCCTGACTTTC. Its translation: CATSARYRAAGANVLTF.